This TCR beta chain was recovered during a study of post-analysis software for immune sequencing data. Study-wide points: Patients showed TRBV5-6, TRBV5-1 and TRBV20-1 among five TRBV segments more frequent than in controls.

On this clonotype itself: Its cognate antigen is unknown.

Presence of unique molecular identifiers characterized the TCR beta cDNA libraries. TCRdb reprocessed the PCR reads with MiXCR, giving one entry per CDR3 protein. The sample contains about 500,000 distinct CDR3 sequences, approximately 46% of which appear only once. Germline V CDR1 and CDR2: SGHTA, FQGNSA. Trimming cost V 1 base and J 2 bases, with 9 bases left between them. The CDR3 consists of 14 residues. The sequence was obtained from a girl aged 5-17 years with multiple sclerosis. This sequence joins TRBV7-2 and TRBJ2-7, with D perhaps TRBD2 (6 bases). Sequenced: blood. The CDR3 here is CASSLGGEAYEQYF. The CDR3 DNA follows: TGTGCCAGCAGCTTAGGGGGGGAAGCCTACGAGCAGTACTTC.